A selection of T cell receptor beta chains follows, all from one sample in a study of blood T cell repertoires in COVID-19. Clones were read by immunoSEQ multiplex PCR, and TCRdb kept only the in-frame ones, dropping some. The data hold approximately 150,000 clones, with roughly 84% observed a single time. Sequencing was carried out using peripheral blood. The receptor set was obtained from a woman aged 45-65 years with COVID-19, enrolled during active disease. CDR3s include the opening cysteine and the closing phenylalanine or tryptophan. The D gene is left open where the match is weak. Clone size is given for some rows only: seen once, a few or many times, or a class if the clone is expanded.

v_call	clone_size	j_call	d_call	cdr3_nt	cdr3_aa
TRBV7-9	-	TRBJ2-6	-	TGTGCCAGCAGCCTGGACAACCACTCTGGGGCCAACGTCCTGACTTTC	CASSLDNHSGANVLTF
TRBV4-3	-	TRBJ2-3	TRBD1	TGCGCCAGCTCGGGACAGGCTAGCACAGATACGCAGTATTTT	CASSGQASTDTQYF
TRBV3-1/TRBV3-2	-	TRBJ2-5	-	TGTGCCAGCAGCCAAGACAGGGAGACCCAGTACTTC	CASSQDRETQYF
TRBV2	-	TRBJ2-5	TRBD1	TGTGCCAGCAGTGACTTAGAACAGGGGGCGCATGAGACCCAGTACTTC	CASSDLEQGAHETQYF
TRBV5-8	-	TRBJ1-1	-	TGTGCCAGCAGCCCCTTCTGGGGCAAGGGCACTGAAGCTTTCTTT	CASSPFWGKGTEAFF
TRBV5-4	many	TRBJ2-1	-	TGTGCCAGCAGCTTGGACTACACTAGTGTTGAGCAGTTCTTC	CASSLDYTSVEQFF
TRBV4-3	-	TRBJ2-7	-	TGCGCCAGCAGCCAAGATGGGGGCGCAGGTTTGGCCTACGAGCAGTACTTC	CASSQDGGAGLAYEQYF
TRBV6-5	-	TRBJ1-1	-	TGTGCCAGCAAACCACAGGGCGTCAACACTGAAGCTTTCTTT	CASKPQGVNTEAFF
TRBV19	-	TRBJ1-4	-	TGTGCCAGTATCCCCGGGGGGGCGGGGTTTGGCGAAAAACTGTTTTTT	CASIPGGAGFGEKLFF
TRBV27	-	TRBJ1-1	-	TGTGCCACAAGGGGGTGGGCGGGTAACACTGAAGCTTTCTTT	CATRGWAGNTEAFF
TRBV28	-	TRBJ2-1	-	TGTGCCAGCAGTTTGGGGGGACCCTACAATGAGCAGTTCTTC	CASSLGGPYNEQFF
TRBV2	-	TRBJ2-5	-	TGTGCCAGCAGGTCCAGGGTGAAAGAGACCCAGTACTTC	CASRSRVKETQYF
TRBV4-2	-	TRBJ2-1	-	TGTGCCAGCAGCCAAGCCCACGGGCCGGGGGACGAGCAGTTCTTC	CASSQAHGPGDEQFF
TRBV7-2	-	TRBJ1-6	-	TGTGCCAGCAGCTCCCGAGGGGGGGAATTACCCCTCCACTTT	CASSSRGGELPLHF
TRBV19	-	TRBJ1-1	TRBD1	TGTGCCAGTAGTATGAGCAGGGGGCTGACTGAAGCTTTCTTT	CASSMSRGLTEAFF
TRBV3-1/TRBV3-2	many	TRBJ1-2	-	TGTGCCAGCAGCCAAGTAACAGTGAACGCCTATGGCTACACCTTC	CASSQVTVNAYGYTF
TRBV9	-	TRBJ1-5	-	TGTGCCAGCAGCGCGAGTAGCTCTCAGCCCCAGCATTTT	CASSASSSQPQHF
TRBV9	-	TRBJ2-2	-	TGTGCCAGCAGCGTAGAGGTAGCCGCCGGGGAGCTGTTTTTT	CASSVEVAAGELFF
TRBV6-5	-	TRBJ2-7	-	TGTGCCAGCAGCGAGAAGCCAGGTTACGAGCAGTACTTC	CASSEKPGYEQYF
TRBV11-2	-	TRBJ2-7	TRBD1	TGTGCCAGCAGCTTTCCGGGACAGGGACAGGACGAGCAGTACTTC	CASSFPGQGQDEQYF
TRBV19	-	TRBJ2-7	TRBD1	TGTGCCAGTGGCGCCGGGACAGGGGCCTACGAGCAGTACTTC	CASGAGTGAYEQYF
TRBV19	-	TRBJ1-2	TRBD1	TGTGCCAGTACTACAGGGGCTAACTATGGCTACACCTTC	CASTTGANYGYTF
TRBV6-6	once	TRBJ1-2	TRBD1	TGTGCCAGCAGTTCTGGGACAGGGTTTGGCTACACCTTC	CASSSGTGFGYTF
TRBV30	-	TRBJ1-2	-	TGTGCCTGGAGTACCCCTCCAGGCAACTATGGCTACACCTTC	CAWSTPPGNYGYTF
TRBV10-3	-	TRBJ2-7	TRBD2	TGTGCCATCAGTGCTGGGTTAGCGACTAGCGCGAAAAGCTACGAGCAGTACTTC	CAISAGLATSAKSYEQYF
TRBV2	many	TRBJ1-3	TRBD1	TGTGCCAGCAGTGCAATAGGGGGCCTTGGAAACACCATATATTTT	CASSAIGGLGNTIYF
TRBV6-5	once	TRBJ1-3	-	TGTGCCAGCAACGAGGGACTCCCTGGAAACACCATATATTTT	CASNEGLPGNTIYF
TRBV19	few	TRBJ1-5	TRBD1	TGTGCCAGTAGTATAGGGGGACAGGGTTCTGGAAATCAGCCCCAGCATTTT	CASSIGGQGSGNQPQHF
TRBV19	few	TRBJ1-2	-	TGTGCCAGTAGTAAAGATCGATCCCAGGGTTTGGGCTATGGCTACACCTTC	CASSKDRSQGLGYGYTF
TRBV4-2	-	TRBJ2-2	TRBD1	TGTGCCAGCAGCCAGGACAGGGCCACCGGGGAGCTGTTTTTT	CASSQDRATGELFF
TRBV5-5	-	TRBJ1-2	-	TGTGCCAGCAGCAACCAGACAGCGTCCTATGGCTACACCTTC	CASSNQTASYGYTF
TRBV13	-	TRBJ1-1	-	TGTGCCAGCAGAGAAAGTAACGGACAGAACACTGAAGCTTTCTTT	CASRESNGQNTEAFF
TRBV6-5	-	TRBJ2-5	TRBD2	TGTGCCAGCACCCCGGGGGGAAGGGAGACCCAGTACTTC	CASTPGGRETQYF
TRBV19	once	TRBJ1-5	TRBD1	TGTGCCAGTAGTACATCGACAGGGTTTAGCAATCAGCCCCAGCATTTT	CASSTSTGFSNQPQHF
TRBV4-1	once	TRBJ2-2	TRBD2	TGCGCCAGCAGCCAAGTAATCGGGGGGTTGAACACCGGGGAGCTGTTTTTT	CASSQVIGGLNTGELFF
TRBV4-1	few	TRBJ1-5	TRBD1	TGCGCCAGCAGCCAAAAAGGGGGACAGGTTTTCGATCAGCCCCAGCATTTT	CASSQKGGQVFDQPQHF
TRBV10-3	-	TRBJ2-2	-	TGTGCCATCACTTCGACCGTGACAGGTATCGGGGAGCTGTTTTTT	CAITSTVTGIGELFF
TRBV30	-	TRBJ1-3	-	TGTGCCTGGAATGCGGTGGCCTCTGGAAACACCATATATTTT	CAWNAVASGNTIYF
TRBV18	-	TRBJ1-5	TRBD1	TGTGCCAGCTCATCGACAGGGGGCGCGGGCAATCAGCCCCAGCATTTT	CASSSTGGAGNQPQHF
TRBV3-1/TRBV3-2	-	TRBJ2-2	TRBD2	TGTGCCAGCAGCCAGCCGGGACTAGCCGGGATGGAGCTGTTTTTT	CASSQPGLAGMELFF